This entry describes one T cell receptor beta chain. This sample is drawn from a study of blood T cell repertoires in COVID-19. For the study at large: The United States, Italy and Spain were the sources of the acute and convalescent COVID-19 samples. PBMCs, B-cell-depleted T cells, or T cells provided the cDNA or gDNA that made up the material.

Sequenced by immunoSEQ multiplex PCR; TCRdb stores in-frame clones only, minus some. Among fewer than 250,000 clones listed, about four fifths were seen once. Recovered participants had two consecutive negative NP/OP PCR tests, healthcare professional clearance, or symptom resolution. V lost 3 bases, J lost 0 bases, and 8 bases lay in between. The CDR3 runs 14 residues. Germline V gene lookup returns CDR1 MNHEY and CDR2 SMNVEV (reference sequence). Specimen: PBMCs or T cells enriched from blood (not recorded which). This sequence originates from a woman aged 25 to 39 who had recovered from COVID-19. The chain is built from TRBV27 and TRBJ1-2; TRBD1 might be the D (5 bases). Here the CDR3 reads CASSFGAANYGYTF. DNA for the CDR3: TGTGCCAGCAGTTTTGGGGCAGCTAACTATGGCTACACCTTC.